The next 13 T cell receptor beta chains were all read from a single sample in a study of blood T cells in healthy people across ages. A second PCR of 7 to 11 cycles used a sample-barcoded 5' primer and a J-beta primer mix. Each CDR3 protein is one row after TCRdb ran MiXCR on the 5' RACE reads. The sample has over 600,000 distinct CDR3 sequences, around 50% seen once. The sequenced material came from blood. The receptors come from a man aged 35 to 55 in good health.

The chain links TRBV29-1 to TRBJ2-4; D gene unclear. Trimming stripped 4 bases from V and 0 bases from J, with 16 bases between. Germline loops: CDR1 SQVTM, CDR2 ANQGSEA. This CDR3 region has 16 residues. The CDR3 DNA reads TGCAGCGTTGTGGTGGATGGGCTCTTAGCCAAAAACATTCAGTACTTC. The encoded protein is CSVVVDGLLAKNIQYF. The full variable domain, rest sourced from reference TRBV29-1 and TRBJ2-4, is SAVISQKPSRDICQRGTSLTIQCQVDSQVTMMFWYRQQPGQSLTLIATANQGSEATYESGFVIDKFPISRPNLTFSTLTVSNMSPEDSSIYLCSVVVDGLLAKNIQYFGAGTRLSVL.

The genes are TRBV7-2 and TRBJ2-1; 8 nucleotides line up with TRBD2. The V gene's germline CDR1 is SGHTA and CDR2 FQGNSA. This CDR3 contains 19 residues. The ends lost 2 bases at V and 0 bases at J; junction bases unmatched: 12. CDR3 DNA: TGTGCCAGCAGCTTAAATCCGGGGGGGCCTGTGAGCTCCTACAATGAGCAGTTCTTC. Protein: CASSLNPGGPVSSYNEQFF.

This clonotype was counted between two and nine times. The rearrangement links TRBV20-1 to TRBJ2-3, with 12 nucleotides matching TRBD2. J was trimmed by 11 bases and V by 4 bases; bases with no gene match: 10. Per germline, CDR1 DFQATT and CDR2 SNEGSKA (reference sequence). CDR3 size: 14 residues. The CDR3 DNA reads TGCAGTGCTACCCTAGCGGGAGGGCCCAATGAGCAGTATTTT. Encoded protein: CSATLAGGPNEQYF.

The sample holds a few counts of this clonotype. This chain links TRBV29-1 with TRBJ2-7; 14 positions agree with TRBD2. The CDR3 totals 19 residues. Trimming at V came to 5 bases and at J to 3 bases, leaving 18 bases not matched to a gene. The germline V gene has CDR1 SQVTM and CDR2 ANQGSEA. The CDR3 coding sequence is TGCAGCGTTCGGGGAATAACCGGGACTAGCGGGAGCCAACTCTACGAGCAGTACTTC. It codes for CSVRGITGTSGSQLYEQYF.

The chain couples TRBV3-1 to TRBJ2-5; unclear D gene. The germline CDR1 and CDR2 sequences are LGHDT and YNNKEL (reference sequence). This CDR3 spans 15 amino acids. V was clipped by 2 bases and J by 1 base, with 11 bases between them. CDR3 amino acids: CASSQKMAFQETQYF. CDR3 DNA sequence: TGTGCCAGCAGCCAAAAGATGGCATTCCAAGAGACCCAGTACTTC.

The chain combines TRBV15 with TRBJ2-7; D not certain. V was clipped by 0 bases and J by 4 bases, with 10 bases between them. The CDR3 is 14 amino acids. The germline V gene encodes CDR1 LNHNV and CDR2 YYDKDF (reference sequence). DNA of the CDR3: TGTGCCACCAGCAGAGATAACGGTGGATACGAGCAGTACTTC. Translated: CATSRDNGGYEQYF. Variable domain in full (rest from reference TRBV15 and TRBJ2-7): DAMVIQNPRYQVTQFGKPVTLSCSQTLNHNVMYWYQQKSSQAPKLLFHYYDKDFNNEADTPDNFQSRRPNTSFCFLDIRSPGLGDTAMYLCATSRDNGGYEQYFGPGTRLTVT.

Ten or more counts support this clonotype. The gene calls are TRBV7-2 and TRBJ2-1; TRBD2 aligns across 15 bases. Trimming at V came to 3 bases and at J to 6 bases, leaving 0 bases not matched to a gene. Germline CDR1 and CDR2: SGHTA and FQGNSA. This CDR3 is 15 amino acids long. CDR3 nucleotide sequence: TGTGCCAGCAGCTTGGGACTAGCGGGGGGCAATGAGCAGTTCTTC. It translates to CASSLGLAGGNEQFF.

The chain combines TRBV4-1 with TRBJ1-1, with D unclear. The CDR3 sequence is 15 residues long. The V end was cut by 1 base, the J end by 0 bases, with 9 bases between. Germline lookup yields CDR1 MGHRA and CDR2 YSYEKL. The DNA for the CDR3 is TGCGCCAGCAGCCAAGTGTCGGCGATGAACACTGAAGCTTTCTTT. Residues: CASSQVSAMNTEAFF.

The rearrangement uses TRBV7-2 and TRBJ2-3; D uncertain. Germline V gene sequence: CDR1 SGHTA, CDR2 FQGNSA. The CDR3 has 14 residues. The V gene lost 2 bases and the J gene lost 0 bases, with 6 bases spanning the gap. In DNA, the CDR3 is TGTGCCAGCAGCTTAAGTCCTAGCACAGATACGCAGTATTTT. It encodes CASSLSPSTDTQYF.

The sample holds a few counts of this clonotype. This CDR3 reads CASRLTSGSYEQYF. In nucleotides, the CDR3 is TGTGCCAGCAGACTCACTAGCGGGTCTTACGAGCAGTACTTC. V is TRBV7-6 and J is TRBJ2-7; 9 bases match TRBD2. The germline V gene has CDR1 SGHVS and CDR2 FNYEAQ. The CDR3 extends over 14 amino acids. Trimming at V came to 6 bases and at J to 4 bases, leaving 7 bases not matched to a gene.

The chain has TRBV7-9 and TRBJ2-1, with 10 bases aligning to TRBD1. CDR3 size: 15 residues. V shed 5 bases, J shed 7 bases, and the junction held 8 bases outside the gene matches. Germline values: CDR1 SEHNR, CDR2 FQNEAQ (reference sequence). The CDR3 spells CASSTRTGGQNEQFF. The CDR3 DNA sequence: TGTGCCAGCAGCACTCGGACAGGGGGACAGAATGAGCAGTTCTTC.

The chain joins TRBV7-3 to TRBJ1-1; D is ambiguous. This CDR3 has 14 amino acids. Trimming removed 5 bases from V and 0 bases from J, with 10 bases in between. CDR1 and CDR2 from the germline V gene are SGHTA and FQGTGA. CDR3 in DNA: TGTGCCAGCAGCGTAGGCTCCATGAACACTGAAGCTTTCTTT. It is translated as CASSVGSMNTEAFF.

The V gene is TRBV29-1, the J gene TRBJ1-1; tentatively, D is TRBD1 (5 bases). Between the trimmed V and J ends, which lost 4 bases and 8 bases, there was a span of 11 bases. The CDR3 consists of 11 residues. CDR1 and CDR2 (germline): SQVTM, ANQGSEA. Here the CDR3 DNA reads TGCAGCGTTGTGTCAGGGCGAGAAGCTTTCTTT. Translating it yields CSVVSGREAFF.